The 20 T cell receptor beta chains below were found in one sample sequenced in a study of T cells in localized non-small cell lung cancer. Clones were sequenced by immunoSEQ multiplex PCR, and TCRdb holds only the in-frame ones, with some missing. Here the sample spans 30,000 to 45,000 clones, about 83% being singletons. The source material was peripheral blood, sampled before any cancer treatment. These TCRs come from a woman aged 40-69 years with stage I lung adenocarcinoma.

The rearrangement uses TRBV21-1 and TRBJ2-7. TRBV21-1 has pseudogene status. This CDR3 is built from 17 residues. CDR3 residues: CASSKGPDESSSYEQYF. The CDR3 DNA reads as TGTGCCAGCAGCAAAGGGCCCGACGAATCAAGCTCCTACGAGCAGTACTTC.

CDR3 in DNA: TGTGCCAGCAGTGCCGAGGGGGCAGGGTATGGCTACACCTTC. This sequence encodes CASSAEGAGYGYTF. The chain uses TRBV2 and TRBJ1-2; TRBD1 matches at 7 bases. CDR3 length equals 14 residues. V trimming: 4 bases; J trimming: 5 bases; junction bases outside the gene matches: 7. Germline V gene data show CDR1 as SNHLY and CDR2 as FYNNEI.

V is TRBV6-4 and J is TRBJ1-4, with D possibly matching TRBD1 (6 bases). Germline lookup yields CDR1 MRHNA and CDR2 SNTAGT. V was trimmed by 2 bases and J by 8 bases, leaving 15 bases between them. This CDR3 comprises 15 residues. Here the CDR3 reads CASSDGPGENEKLFF. CDR3 sequence (DNA): TGTGCCAGCAGTGACGGGCCAGGGGAAAACGAAAAACTGTTTTTT.

J is TRBJ1-6 and V is TRBV7-3; 7 positions match TRBD1. Germline assignment: CDR1 SGHTA and CDR2 FQGTGA. With V trimmed by 5 bases and J by 6 bases, 4 bases remained unmatched. The CDR3 sequence is 14 residues long. The CDR3 DNA sequence: TGTGCCAGCAGCCTGGACAGGAGTAATTCACCCCTCCACTTT. Encoded protein: CASSLDRSNSPLHF.

DNA of the CDR3: TGTGCCAGCAATACCGGGCTCGGGACTGAGAGCCAGCACTTCTACGGCTACACCTTC. Translation: CASNTGLGTESQHFYGYTF. The genes are TRBV9 and TRBJ1-2; D perhaps matches TRBD1 (5 bases). CDR3 size: 19 residues. V was cut by 6 bases and J by 8 bases, with 35 bases left in between. CDR1 and CDR2 from the germline V gene are SGDLS and YYNGEE.

V gene TRBV28 combines with J gene TRBJ2-1; 7 bases agree with TRBD2. The germline CDR1 and CDR2 sequences are MDHEN and SYDVKM. V lost 5 bases and J lost 7; bases outside the gene matches: 8. The CDR3 contains 14 residues. CDR3 sequence: CASSLLANQNEQFF. Written as DNA, the CDR3 is TGTGCCAGCAGTCTACTAGCGAACCAAAATGAGCAGTTCTTC.

The V call is TRBV28, the J call TRBJ2-3; 10 bases are a match to TRBD2. The V segment lost 2 bases and the J segment 4 bases; nucleotides outside the gene matches: 6. In germline, CDR1 is MDHEN, CDR2 SYDVKM. The CDR3 spans 16 residues. The CDR3 spells CASSLGLAGESDTQYF. Written as DNA, the CDR3 is TGTGCCAGCAGTTTAGGGCTAGCGGGGGAATCAGATACGCAGTATTTT.

The V gene is TRBV6-1, the J gene TRBJ1-6; 7 bases are a match to TRBD1. Germline values: CDR1 MNHNS, CDR2 SASEGT. Trimming at V came to 7 bases and at J to 10 bases, leaving 13 bases not matched to a gene. The CDR3 contains 15 residues. Written as DNA, the CDR3 is TGTGCCAGCAAAGGAACAGGGGTCGTTGGGTCACCCCTCCACTTT. It is translated as CASKGTGVVGSPLHF.

This chain connects TRBV11-2 to TRBJ1-2, with 7 bases fitting TRBD1. Losses at the gene ends were 5 bases for V and 6 bases for J; bases not matched to a gene: 12. Germline V gene sequence: CDR1 SGHAT, CDR2 FQNNGV. The CDR3 consists of 15 residues. The CDR3 DNA follows: TGTGCCAGCAGCATCGGCCCAGGGGGAGGCGATGGCTACACCTTC. Amino acids: CASSIGPGGGDGYTF.

The J gene is TRBJ2-7, the V gene TRBV7-8; D gene unclear. Germline V gene lookup returns CDR1 SGHVS and CDR2 FQNEAQ. V was clipped by 4 bases and J by 6 bases, with 13 bases between them. The CDR3 is 13 residues long. For the CDR3, the DNA is TGTGCCAGCAGCTCCCGCAAAACTGTCGAGCAGTACTTC. It translates to CASSSRKTVEQYF.

The gene calls are TRBV18 and TRBJ2-5, with TRBD2 matching 10 bases. From germline, CDR1 is KGHSH and CDR2 LQKENI. After removal of 6 bases from V and 6 bases from J, the junction contained 7 bases not matched to a gene. This CDR3 contains 14 residues. For the CDR3, the DNA is TGTGCCAGCTCGTCTAGCGGGGGATCGCAGACCCAGTACTTC. Translation: CASSSSGGSQTQYF.

For the CDR3, the DNA is TGTGCCAGCGGGCCCACAGGGGTGAACACCGGGGAGCTGTTTTTT. It specifies CASGPTGVNTGELFF. The J gene is TRBJ2-2, the V gene TRBV6-4, with 7 bases that match TRBD1. The trim removed 8 bases at V and 1 base at J, leaving 7 bases unmatched. Germline CDR1 MRHNA, CDR2 SNTAGT. This CDR3 has 15 amino acids.

The chain combines TRBV4-1 with TRBJ2-4, with 7 bases lining up with TRBD2. This CDR3 comprises 13 residues. J gave up 6 bases and V 1 base, and 0 bases lay outside the gene matches. Per germline, CDR1 MGHRA and CDR2 YSYEKL. CDR3 residues: CASSQGEGNIQYF. DNA for the CDR3: TGCGCCAGCAGCCAAGGGGAGGGAAACATTCAGTACTTC.

The chain has TRBV4-1 and TRBJ2-3; 7 bases line up with TRBD1. Germline CDR1 and CDR2: MGHRA and YSYEKL. Trimming removed 4 bases from V and 4 bases from J; junction bases left unmatched: 8. CDR3 length equals 15 residues. DNA of the CDR3: TGCGCCAGCAGCCTCCGACAGGGATCCCCAGATACGCAGTATTTT. This encodes CASSLRQGSPDTQYF.

The V and J genes are TRBV29-1 and TRBJ1-1; D ambiguous. This CDR3 comprises 15 residues. The germline V gene has CDR1 SQVTM and CDR2 ANQGSEA. Trimming cost V 4 bases and J 0 bases, with 15 bases left between them. The CDR3 protein is CSVAPGWAMNTEAFF. Written as DNA, the CDR3 is TGCAGCGTTGCGCCGGGATGGGCCATGAACACTGAAGCTTTCTTT.

This clone was detected only a few times. The J gene is TRBJ1-2, the V gene TRBV2; D gene unclear. Trimming cost V 7 bases and J 7 bases, with 25 bases left between them. The CDR3 runs 16 residues. The V gene's germline CDR1 is SNHLY and CDR2 FYNNEI. As DNA, the CDR3 is TGTGCCAGCACCTCCATCTTAACGGGAAGCACGGGTGGCTACACCTTC. It translates to CASTSILTGSTGGYTF.

The chain links TRBV5-1 to TRBJ2-1; D is possibly TRBD1 or TRBD2 (7 bases each). This CDR3 spans 14 amino acids. V was cut by 2 bases and J by 8 bases, with 14 bases left in between. CDR1 is SGHRS, CDR2 YFSETQ, per germline. The CDR3 region is CASSFDREGDEQFF. CDR3 DNA sequence: TGCGCCAGCAGCTTCGACAGGGAGGGCGATGAGCAGTTCTTC. The full variable domain, its missing parts supplied by reference TRBV5-1 and TRBJ2-1, is KAGVTQTPRYLIKTRGQQVTLSCSPISGHRSVSWYQQTPGQGLQFLFEYFSETQRNKGNFPGRFSGRQFSNSRSEMNVSTLELGDSALYLCASSFDREGDEQFFGPGTRLTVL.

This clone was picked up one time. The CDR3 DNA reads TGCGCCAGCAGCTCCGACGGCACTTATGGCTACACCTTC. Its translation is CASSSDGTYGYTF. This chain connects TRBV5-1 to TRBJ1-2; D uncertain. The CDR3 consists of 13 residues. Trimming stripped 3 bases from V and 5 bases from J, with 11 bases between. The V gene's germline CDR1 is SGHRS and CDR2 YFSETQ.

This chain uses TRBV27 with TRBJ1-5; maybe TRBD1 (6 bases). Per germline, CDR1 MNHEY and CDR2 SMNVEV (reference sequence). The CDR3 covers 14 residues. V lost 4 bases and J 6 bases, leaving 13 bases between the germline ends. The CDR3 sequence: CASSYEGGIQPQHF. The DNA of the CDR3 is TGTGCCAGCAGTTACGAGGGGGGGATTCAGCCCCAGCATTTT.

V usage is TRBV18 and J usage is TRBJ1-2; D is uncertain. The CDR3 runs to 14 residues. V gave up 3 bases and J gave up 4 bases, with 12 bases separating them. Germline V CDR1 and CDR2: KGHSH, LQKENI. The CDR3 nucleotides are TGTGCCAGCTCACCGTTGGACCTCTCCTATGGCTACACCTTC. It translates to CASSPLDLSYGYTF.